Shown below are 31 T cell receptor beta chains from a single sample sequenced in a study of blood T cell repertoires in COVID-19. The table came from immunoSEQ multiplex PCR; TCRdb's copy has only in-frame clones and leaves some out. The profile shows 85,000 to 130,000 clones, approximately 80% of them singletons. The sample consisted of peripheral blood. The receptor source for this set is a man in his fifties or sixties with acute or convalescent COVID-19.

This clone was found once. As DNA, the CDR3 is TGTGCCAGCAGACTAGCGCCTTACAATGAGCAGTTCTTC. Its protein product is CASRLAPYNEQFF. The chain recombines TRBV27 with TRBJ2-1, with 7 nucleotides matching TRBD2. The V and J ends lost 6 bases and 4 bases, in that order; junction bases with no gene match: 3. The CDR3 spans 13 residues. Germline V lookup: CDR1 MNHEY, CDR2 SMNVEV (reference sequence).

The rearrangement links TRBV18 to TRBJ1-1; the match to TRBD1 covers 9 bases. Germline loops: CDR1 KGHSH, CDR2 LQKENI. The CDR3 runs to 16 residues. V trimming: 6 bases; J trimming: 4 bases; junction bases outside the gene matches: 12. CDR3: CASSPGQGILSTEAFF. The DNA of the CDR3 is TGTGCCAGCTCGCCGGGACAGGGAATCCTGAGCACTGAAGCTTTCTTT.

The chain couples TRBV25-1 to TRBJ1-2; 9 bases are a match to TRBD1. Trimming at V came to 2 bases and at J to 7 bases, leaving 17 bases not matched to a gene. This CDR3 is built from 18 residues. Germline V gene sequence: CDR1 MGHDK, CDR2 SYGVNS. This CDR3 is CASSEHGTGTGTHGGYTF. In DNA, the CDR3 is TGTGCCAGCAGTGAACACGGGACCGGGACAGGGACCCACGGTGGCTACACCTTC.

The genes are TRBV4-3 and TRBJ2-2; D might be TRBD2 (5 bases). The length of the CDR3 is 17 residues. CDR1 is LGHNA and CDR2 is YSLEER in the germline V gene. The V end lost 0 bases, the J end lost 1 base, and 12 bases lay between the germline ends. The CDR3 DNA reads TGCGCCAGCAGCCAAGAGAAGCGGCGGGTGAACACCGGGGAGCTGTTTTTT. This encodes CASSQEKRRVNTGELFF.

V usage is TRBV6-2 or TRBV6-3 and J usage is TRBJ2-1; 7 bases align to TRBD2. The germline gives CDR1 MNHEY, CDR2 SVGEGT. The V gene end was trimmed by 4 bases and the J gene end by 0 bases; junction bases not matched to a gene: 3. This CDR3 is 15 amino acids long. CDR3 residues: CASSSGGSSYNEQFF. The CDR3 DNA reads as TGTGCCAGCAGTTCCGGCGGGAGCTCCTACAATGAGCAGTTCTTC.

The J gene is TRBJ1-1, the V gene TRBV6-5, with 8 bases identical to TRBD1. This CDR3 region has 14 residues. V lost 5 bases and J lost 1; bases outside the gene matches: 3. Germline V gene lookup returns CDR1 MNHEY and CDR2 SVGAGI. CDR3 sequence: CASSPGGRNTEAFF. In nucleotides, the CDR3 is TGTGCCAGCAGTCCAGGGGGCAGGAACACTGAAGCTTTCTTT.

The chain carries TRBV19 and TRBJ2-5; 9 bases map to TRBD2. The germline V gene encodes CDR1 LNHDA and CDR2 SQIVND (reference sequence). With V trimmed by 0 bases and J by 4 bases, 9 bases remained unmatched. This CDR3 spans 17 amino acids. The CDR3 sequence is CASSIDLSGGPRETQYF. The CDR3 region has the DNA TGTGCCAGTAGTATAGACCTAAGCGGGGGGCCTCGAGAGACCCAGTACTTC.

This chain links TRBV19 with TRBJ2-1, with 11 bases aligning to TRBD2. Germline CDR1 is LNHDA and CDR2 is SQIVND (reference sequence). This CDR3 comprises 16 residues. V was pared by 4 bases and J by 8 bases, with 10 bases of the junction left unmatched. Here the CDR3 reads CASSKGGSGRADEQFF. CDR3 sequence (DNA): TGTGCCAGTAGTAAGGGGGGTAGCGGGAGGGCCGATGAGCAGTTCTTC.

The rearrangement links TRBV3-1 (or the pseudogene TRBV3-2) to TRBJ1-2; 7 nucleotides match TRBD1. In germline, CDR1 is LGHDT, CDR2 YNNKEL (reference sequence). This CDR3 region has 14 residues. After removal of 4 bases from V and 4 bases from J, the junction contained 6 bases not matched to a gene. The CDR3 sequence: CASSPGTETYGYTF. CDR3 coding DNA: TGTGCCAGCAGCCCAGGGACAGAAACCTATGGCTACACCTTC.

The chain combines TRBV29-1 with TRBJ1-1, with D perhaps TRBD1 (5 bases). Germline V lookup: CDR1 SQVTM, CDR2 ANQGSEA. Trimming removed 6 bases at V and 4 bases at J, with 12 bases between. CDR3 length: 12 residues. The CDR3 region is CSVGRGSTEAFF. In nucleotides, the CDR3 is TGCAGCGTCGGTAGGGGATCCACTGAAGCTTTCTTT.

The chain links TRBV10-1 to TRBJ1-2, with 10 bases fitting TRBD1. From germline, CDR1 is WNHNN and CDR2 SYGVQD (reference sequence). The CDR3 consists of 18 residues. J lost 3 bases, V lost 4 bases, and 14 bases had no gene match. As DNA, the CDR3 is TGCGCCAGCAGTGGGGGTAAGGACAGGGGGGCTCTAGACTATGGCTACACCTTC. Protein sequence: CASSGGKDRGALDYGYTF.

V gene TRBV15 combines with J gene TRBJ2-7, with 8 bases that match TRBD1. The CDR3 contains 11 residues. J gave up 5 bases and V 6 bases, and 0 bases lay outside the gene matches. Germline CDR1 LNHNV, CDR2 YYDKDF (reference sequence). CDR3 in amino acids: CATRGQDEQYF. CDR3 in DNA: TGTGCCACCAGGGGACAGGACGAGCAGTACTTC.

This clone was seen only once. The chain couples TRBV10-1 to TRBJ2-4; TRBD1 aligns across 7 bases. V shed 8 bases, J shed 2 bases, and the junction held 18 bases outside the gene matches. Germline values: CDR1 WNHNN, CDR2 SYGVQD (reference sequence). CDR3 length: 18 amino acids. The CDR3 region is CASSDRDLRRNPKNIQYF. The CDR3 DNA follows: TGCGCCAGCTCCGACAGGGATTTACGGCGGAACCCCAAAAACATTCAGTACTTC.

The rearrangement links TRBV13 to TRBJ1-6; 7 bases are shared with TRBD1. This CDR3 is 16 amino acids long. V gave up 1 base and J gave up 6 bases; unmatched junction bases: 6. Germline V gene lookup returns CDR1 PRHDT and CDR2 FYEKMQ (reference sequence). CDR3 DNA: TGTGCCAGCAGCTTAGTAACGACAGGGATTAATTCACCCCTCCACTTT. It yields the protein CASSLVTTGINSPLHF.

V and J are TRBV5-1 and TRBJ1-2; TRBD1 aligns across 8 bases. The CDR3 is made up of 15 amino acids. Looked up from germline, CDR1 is SGHRS and CDR2 is YFSETQ. V gave up 2 bases and J gave up 1 base; unmatched junction bases: 4. This chain's CDR3 is CASSFGQGLNYGYTF. As DNA, the CDR3 is TGCGCCAGCAGCTTCGGACAGGGCCTTAACTATGGCTACACCTTC. Complete variable domain (other parts from reference TRBV5-1 and TRBJ1-2): KAGVTQTPRYLIKTRGQQVTLSCSPISGHRSVSWYQQTPGQGLQFLFEYFSETQRNKGNFPGRFSGRQFSNSRSEMNVSTLELGDSALYLCASSFGQGLNYGYTFGSGTRLTVV.

The chain employs TRBV3-1 (or the pseudogene TRBV3-2) and TRBJ1-4; 8 positions agree with TRBD1. The CDR3 is 16 residues long. Looked up from germline, CDR1 is LGHDT and CDR2 is YNNKEL (reference sequence). The ends lost 6 bases at V and 1 base at J; junction bases unmatched: 7. CDR3 residues: CASRPGQGITNEKLFF. CDR3 DNA sequence: TGTGCCAGCAGGCCCGGACAGGGCATAACTAATGAAAAACTGTTTTTT.

The rearrangement links TRBV3-1 (or the pseudogene TRBV3-2) to TRBJ2-7, with TRBD2 matching 10 bases. The junction had 5 bases not matched to a gene; V was cut back by 5 bases and J by 1 base. The V gene's germline CDR1 is LGHDT and CDR2 YNNKEL (reference sequence). This CDR3 is 15 amino acids long. The CDR3 DNA is TGTGCCAGCAGCACCCGGACTAGCGGATCCTACGAGCAGTACTTC. Translated: CASSTRTSGSYEQYF.

The chain links TRBV11-2 to TRBJ1-3; D is ambiguous. Trimming took off 2 bases at V and 4 bases at J, with 9 bases between the two ends. CDR1 and CDR2 (germline): SGHAT, FQNNGV. This CDR3 spans 14 amino acids. Here the CDR3 DNA reads TGTGCCAGCAGCTTACACATGAACGGAAACACCATATATTTT. Encoded protein: CASSLHMNGNTIYF.

The chain combines TRBV7-9 with TRBJ1-1; tentatively, D is TRBD1 (6 bases). The CDR3 has 13 amino acids. CDR1 is SEHNR and CDR2 is FQNEAQ in the germline V gene (reference sequence). Deletions cut 8 bases from V and 1 base from J, with 11 bases between. Here the CDR3 DNA reads TGTGCCAGCGTGGGACACCCGAACACTGAAGCTTTCTTT. This sequence encodes CASVGHPNTEAFF.

The chain carries TRBV6-5 and TRBJ1-3; D gene ambiguous. From germline, CDR1 is MNHEY and CDR2 SVGAGI. This CDR3 spans 15 amino acids. With 4 bases removed from V and 0 bases from J, the gap between germline ends came to 10 bases. The CDR3 is CASSLGGFSGNTIYF. The CDR3 DNA sequence: TGTGCCAGCAGTTTAGGAGGGTTCTCTGGAAACACCATATATTTT.

The chain joins TRBV11-2 to TRBJ2-3; 14 bases match TRBD2. Trimming at V came to 5 bases and at J to 5 bases, leaving 3 bases not matched to a gene. The CDR3 extends over 15 amino acids. Germline-derived CDR1 and CDR2 are SGHAT and FQNNGV. The CDR3, as DNA: TGTGCCAGCAGCCCTGGACTAGCGGGAGGAGATACGCAGTATTTT. Protein product: CASSPGLAGGDTQYF.

This clone has only one observation. V usage is TRBV19 and J usage is TRBJ1-1; 9 nucleotides agree with TRBD1. The CDR3 covers 15 residues. Trimming removed 7 bases from V and 2 bases from J; junction bases left unmatched: 8. Germline-derived CDR1 and CDR2 are LNHDA and SQIVND (reference sequence). CDR3 amino acids: CASTPSQGANTEAFF. CDR3 DNA sequence: TGTGCCAGTACCCCCTCACAGGGGGCAAACACTGAAGCTTTCTTT.

This clone was seen just once. The chain uses TRBV19 and TRBJ2-7; D not resolved. The CDR3 totals 10 residues. V was clipped by 9 bases and J by 5 bases, with 8 bases between them. Germline assignment: CDR1 LNHDA and CDR2 SQIVND (reference sequence). CDR3 residues: CASGRNEQYF. The CDR3 nucleotides read TGTGCCAGCGGTAGAAACGAGCAGTACTTC. Variable domain in full (rest from reference TRBV19 and TRBJ2-7): DGGITQSPKYLFRKEGQNVTLSCEQNLNHDAMYWYRQDPGQGLRLIYYSQIVNDFQKGDIAEGYSVSREKKESFPLTVTSAQKNPTAFYLCASGRNEQYFGPGTRLTVT.

In this sample, this clone turned up a few times. One end of the junction varies from germline; a read error may be responsible. This sequence joins TRBV10-1 and TRBJ2-1, with a weak D call TRBD2 (6 bases). CDR3 length: 16 residues. From germline, CDR1 is WNHNN and CDR2 SYGVQD (reference sequence). The CDR3 here is CASSQSRGFSYNEQFF. CDR3 nucleotides: TGCGCCAGCAGTCAGTCTCGGGGGTTCTCCTACAATGAGCAGTTCTTC.

The chain employs TRBV19 and TRBJ2-1; 12 positions agree with TRBD2. V lost 5 bases and J lost 7; bases outside the gene matches: 9. Germline V gives CDR1 LNHDA, CDR2 SQIVND (reference sequence). The CDR3 is 16 amino acids. The CDR3 region is CASSPTTSGRGNEQFF. Here the CDR3 DNA reads TGTGCCAGTAGTCCTACGACTAGCGGGAGAGGGAATGAGCAGTTCTTC.

This clone appeared once. This chain uses TRBV7-8 with TRBJ2-2, with 9 bases fitting TRBD1. Germline values: CDR1 SGHVS, CDR2 FQNEAQ. The CDR3 has 16 amino acids. Trimming removed 6 bases from V and 4 bases from J; junction bases left unmatched: 9. The CDR3 DNA is TGTGCCAGCAGATCTGGACAGGGGACCCTCACCGGGGAGCTGTTTTTT. Amino acids: CASRSGQGTLTGELFF.

The V and J genes are TRBV14 and TRBJ1-1, with no clear D. This CDR3 contains 13 residues. Trimming left V 5 bases short and J 4 bases short, with 11 bases between. The germline CDR1 and CDR2 sequences are SGHDN and FVKESK. In DNA, the CDR3 is TGTGCCAGCAGCGTGCAGGAGGGCACTGAAGCTTTCTTT. Protein product: CASSVQEGTEAFF.

CDR3: CATSDWPTSGKEKGTDTQYF. The CDR3 DNA sequence: TGTGCCACCAGTGATTGGCCGACTAGCGGGAAAGAAAAGGGCACAGATACGCAGTATTTT. The chain recombines TRBV24-1 with TRBJ2-3; 11 bases match TRBD2. The germline gives CDR1 KGHDR, CDR2 SFDVKD. The V gene end was trimmed by 2 bases and the J gene end by 1 base; junction bases not matched to a gene: 13. The CDR3 length is 20 residues.

V is TRBV9 and J is TRBJ1-6; D unclear. V lost 0 bases and J lost 7, with 8 bases in between. CDR1 is SGDLS, CDR2 YYNGEE, per germline. The CDR3 contains 14 residues. CDR3 sequence: CASSVGQWNSPLHF. CDR3 nucleotide sequence: TGTGCCAGCAGCGTAGGGCAGTGGAATTCACCCCTCCACTTT. The variable domain in full, with the rest retrieved from reference TRBV9 and TRBJ1-6, is DSGVTQTPKHLITATGQRVTLRCSPRSGDLSVYWYQQSLDQGLQFLIQYYNGEERAKGNILERFSAQQFPDLHSELNLSSLELGDSALYFCASSVGQWNSPLHFGNGTRLTVT.

This rearrangement joins TRBV6-5 to TRBJ1-2, with D possibly being TRBD1 (5 bases). This CDR3 region has 14 residues. V was cut by 9 bases and J by 3 bases, with 17 bases left in between. The V gene's germline CDR1 is MNHEY and CDR2 SVGAGI. The CDR3 protein is CASCRGGFYYGYTF. CDR3 in DNA: TGTGCCAGTTGCCGGGGGGGATTCTACTATGGCTACACCTTC.

This rearrangement joins TRBV6-5 to TRBJ2-7, with D unresolved. V lost 0 bases, J lost 5 bases, and 14 bases lay in between. CDR1 and CDR2 from the germline V gene are MNHEY and SVGAGI. This CDR3 is built from 15 residues. This chain's CDR3 is CASSYSSLYRDEQYF. The CDR3 DNA follows: TGTGCCAGCAGTTACTCGAGTCTCTACCGGGACGAGCAGTACTTC.